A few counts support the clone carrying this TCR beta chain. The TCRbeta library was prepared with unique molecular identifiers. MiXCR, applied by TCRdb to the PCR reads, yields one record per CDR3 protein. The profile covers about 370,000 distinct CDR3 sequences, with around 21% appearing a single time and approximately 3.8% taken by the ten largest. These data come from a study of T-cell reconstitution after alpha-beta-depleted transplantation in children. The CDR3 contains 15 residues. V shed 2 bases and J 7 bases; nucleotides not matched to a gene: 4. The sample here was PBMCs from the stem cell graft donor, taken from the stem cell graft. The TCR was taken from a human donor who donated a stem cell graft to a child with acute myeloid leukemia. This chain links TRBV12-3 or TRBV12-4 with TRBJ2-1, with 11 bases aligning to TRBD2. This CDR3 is CASSLWVAGGNEQFF. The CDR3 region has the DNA TGTGCCAGCAGTTTATGGGTAGCGGGAGGGAATGAGCAGTTCTTC.